This T cell receptor (beta chain) was obtained from a study of radiation and T cells in renal cell carcinoma. Indicated time point: blood 4 weeks post-SBRT, at nephrectomy. Treatment of the sample: 15 Gy SBRT to primary tumor, nephrectomy 4 weeks later. Nephrectomy followed 15 Gy stereotactic body radiation by 4 weeks. Blood was sampled at baseline, 2 weeks and 4 weeks after SBRT. V lost 5 bases to trimming and J lost 4 bases, with 16 bases between them. The CDR3 totals 15 residues. Germline values: CDR1 MDHEN, CDR2 SYDVKM. About this clone: Its antigen is as yet unknown.

Whole-study findings and limits: Top tumor clonotypes rose in blood 2 weeks post-radiation, then contracted. No pretreatment tumor biopsies were available for baseline clonotypes.

Libraries were prepared by immunoSEQ multiplex PCR; TCRdb keeps only in-frame clonotypes and omits some of them. The repertoire holds around 100,000 clones, with around 83% as singletons. The source of this sequence is a man in his fifties or sixties with renal cell carcinoma. The sequenced sample was blood, obtained from a patient whose treatment included radiotherapy and nephrectomy. The V call is TRBV28, the J call TRBJ2-3; TRBD2 might be the D (7 bases). The CDR3 DNA is TGTGCCAGCAGTCAGGGACTAAGGGGGGCAGATACGCAGTATTTT. This codes for CASSQGLRGADTQYF.